A single T cell receptor beta chain is shown here with its context. Its target is not known. CDR1 SQVTM and CDR2 ANQGSEA come from the germline V gene. J was trimmed by 5 bases and V by 4 bases; bases with no gene match: 4. The CDR3 length is 13 residues. Sequencing used immunoSEQ multiplex PCR; TCRdb keeps in-frame clones, though not all of them. This sample carries over 60,000 clones, more than 80% of them seen once, and the ten largest clones take roughly 29%. This specimen comes from a study of siplizumab effects on memory and regulatory T cells. Whole-study findings and limits: In the presence of siplizumab, alloreactive sequences traceable to unstimulated CD4+ memory cells were significantly reduced. Major contributors to the alloresponse seemed to be naive T cells, which also appeared more diverse than memory cells. Tregs proliferating in siplizumab cultures lacked confirmation of their suppressive function.

The J gene is TRBJ2-2, the V gene TRBV29-1, with TRBD1 identical over 7 bases. Sequencing was carried out using CD8+ T cells sorted from blood. This clonotype originated in a human donor in good health. CDR3 in DNA: TGCAGCGTTGGGCCAGGGGGAACCGGGGAGCTGTTTTTT. Amino acids: CSVGPGGTGELFF.